This T cell receptor beta chain derives from a study of control samples from healthy donors and cancer patients. Measured with immunoSEQ multiplex PCR; TCRdb has only the in-frame clones, and not every one. The sample consists of about 98,000 clones, roughly three quarters of them appearing once. The CDR3 runs to 16 residues. V was clipped by 1 base and J by 4 bases, with 13 bases between them. Germline CDR1 and CDR2: SGHAT and FQNNGV. This TCR came from a young woman in good health. Input material: blood. V and J are TRBV11-2 and TRBJ2-2, with D tentatively TRBD1 (6 bases). The CDR3 DNA is TGTGCCAGCAGCTTAGGACCAGGGGCGGGCACCGGGGAGCTGTTTTTT. Its protein product is CASSLGPGAGTGELFF.